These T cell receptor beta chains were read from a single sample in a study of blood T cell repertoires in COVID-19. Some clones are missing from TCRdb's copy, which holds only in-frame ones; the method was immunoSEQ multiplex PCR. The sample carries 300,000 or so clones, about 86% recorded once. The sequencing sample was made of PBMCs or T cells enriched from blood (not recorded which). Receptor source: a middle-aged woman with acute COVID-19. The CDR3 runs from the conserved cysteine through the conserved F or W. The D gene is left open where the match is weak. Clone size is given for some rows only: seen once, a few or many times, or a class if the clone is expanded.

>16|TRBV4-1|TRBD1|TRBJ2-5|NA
TGCGCCAGCAGCCGAAACACGGGGACAGGGGAAGAGACCCAGTACTTC
CASSRNTGTGEETQYF
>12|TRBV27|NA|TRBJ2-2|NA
TGTGCCAGCAGTTTCCAGACCGGGGAGCTGTTTTTT
CASSFQTGELFF
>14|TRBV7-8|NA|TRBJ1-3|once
TGTGCCAGCAGCTTAGGGACTACTGGAAACACCATATATTTT
CASSLGTTGNTIYF
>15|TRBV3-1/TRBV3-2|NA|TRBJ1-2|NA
TGTGCCAGCAGCCAAGATGGTCAGGGGAACTATGGCTACACCTTC
CASSQDGQGNYGYTF
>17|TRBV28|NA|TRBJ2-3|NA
TGTGCCAGCAGTTTAATCGGCACAGACGTCTTCACAGATACGCAGTATTTT
CASSLIGTDVFTDTQYF
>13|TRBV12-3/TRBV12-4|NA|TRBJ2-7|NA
TGTGCCAGCGGGGGGATATCCGTCTACGAGCAGTACTTC
CASGGISVYEQYF
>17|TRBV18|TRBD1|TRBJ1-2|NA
TGTGCCAGCTCACCTACAGGGGCCTTAAAGGGAGCTTATGGCTACACCTTC
CASSPTGALKGAYGYTF
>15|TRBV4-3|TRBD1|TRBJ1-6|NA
TGCGCCAGCAGCCACGTGGGACAGGTTAATTCACCCCTCCACTTT
CASSHVGQVNSPLHF
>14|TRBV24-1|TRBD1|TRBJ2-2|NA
TGTGCCACCAGGGCACAGGGGGCGACCGGGGAGCTGTTTTTT
CATRAQGATGELFF
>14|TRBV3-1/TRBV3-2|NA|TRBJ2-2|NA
TGTGCCAGCAGCCTGACAGGGAACACCGGGGAGCTGTTTTTT
CASSLTGNTGELFF
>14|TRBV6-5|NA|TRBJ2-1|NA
TGTGCCAGCAGTTTAGGGGGCTCCTACAATGAGCAGTTCTTC
CASSLGGSYNEQFF
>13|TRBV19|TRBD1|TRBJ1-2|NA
TGTGCCACCGAGAGGACAGGGATCTATGGCTACACCTTC
CATERTGIYGYTF
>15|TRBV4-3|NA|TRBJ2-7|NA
TGCGCCAGCAGCCAAGGGTCATATAGCTCCTACGAGCAGTACTTC
CASSQGSYSSYEQYF
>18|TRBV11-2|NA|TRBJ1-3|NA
TGTGCCAGCAGCTTAGATCTGAGGAGAATTGCGGTTGGAAACACCATATATTTT
CASSLDLRRIAVGNTIYF
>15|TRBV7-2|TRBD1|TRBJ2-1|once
TGTGCCAGCAGCTTAAACAGGGGACACTACAATGAGCAGTTCTTC
CASSLNRGHYNEQFF
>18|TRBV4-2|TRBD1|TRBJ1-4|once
TGTGCCAGCAGCCAAGATGAGGCGGGACAGGGGCTAAGTGAAAAACTGTTTTTT
CASSQDEAGQGLSEKLFF
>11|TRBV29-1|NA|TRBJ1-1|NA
TGCAGCGTTGACCTTCTAACTGAGGCTTTCTTT
CSVDLLTEAFF
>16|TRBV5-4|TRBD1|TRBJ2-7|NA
TGTGCCAGCAGCTTGGGGTGGGACAGGGGTATTGGTGAGCAGTACTTC
CASSLGWDRGIGEQYF
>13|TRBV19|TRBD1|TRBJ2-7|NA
TGTGCCAGTAGCCTACGACAGGGCGGCGAGCAGTACTTC
CASSLRQGGEQYF
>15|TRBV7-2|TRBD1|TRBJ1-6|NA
TGTGCCAGCAGGCCTAACAGGGGGCGGAATTCACCCCTCCACTTT
CASRPNRGRNSPLHF
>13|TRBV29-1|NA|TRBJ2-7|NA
TGCAGCGTTGAAGAATGGGACTCCGGGGAGCAGTACTTC
CSVEEWDSGEQYF
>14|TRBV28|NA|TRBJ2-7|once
TGTGCCAGCAGTTTAGACAGCCCGTCCTACGAGCAGTACTTC
CASSLDSPSYEQYF
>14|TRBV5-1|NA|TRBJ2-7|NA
TGCGCCAGCAGCTTGGAAGGGAGCTCCTACGAGCAGTACTTC
CASSLEGSSYEQYF
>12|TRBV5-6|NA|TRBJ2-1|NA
TGTGCCAGCAGCCTGCAACTGGATGAGCAGTTCTTC
CASSLQLDEQFF
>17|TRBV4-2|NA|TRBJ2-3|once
TGTGCCAGCAGCCAAGATAGTCTGGGGCAAGGGACAGATACGCAGTATTTT
CASSQDSLGQGTDTQYF
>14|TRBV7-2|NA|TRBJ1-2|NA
TGTGCCAGCAGCTTAGGACAGTCGAACTATGGCTACACCTTC
CASSLGQSNYGYTF
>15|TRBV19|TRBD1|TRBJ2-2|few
TGTGCCAGTAGGCGGACAGGGGTGAACACCGGGGAGCTGTTTTTT
CASRRTGVNTGELFF
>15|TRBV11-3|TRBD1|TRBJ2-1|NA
TGTGCCAGCAGCTTATTGACAGGGGGTTACAATGAGCAGTTCTTC
CASSLLTGGYNEQFF
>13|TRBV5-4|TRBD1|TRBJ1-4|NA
TGTGCCAGCAGCTTAAGGGACAGGGAGAAACTGTTTTTT
CASSLRDREKLFF
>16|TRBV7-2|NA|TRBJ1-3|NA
TGTGCCAGCAGCTTAGTTCGCGGGTTCCGAGAAAACACCATATATTTT
CASSLVRGFRENTIYF
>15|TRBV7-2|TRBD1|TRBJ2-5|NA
TGTGCCAGCAGCTCCGGACAGGGGTCGCAAGAGACCCAGTACTTC
CASSSGQGSQETQYF
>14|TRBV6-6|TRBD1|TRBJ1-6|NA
TGTGCCGTGGATCGGGGACAGGGGAATTCACCCCTCCACTTT
CAVDRGQGNSPLHF
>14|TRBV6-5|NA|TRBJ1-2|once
TGTGCCAGCAGCCCCACCCAGGGGCTTTTTGGCTACACCTTC
CASSPTQGLFGYTF
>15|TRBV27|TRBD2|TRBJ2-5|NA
TGTGCCAGCAGTTTCCTAGCGGGGGAGGGGGAGACCCAGTACTTC
CASSFLAGEGETQYF
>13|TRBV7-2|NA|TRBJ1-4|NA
TGTGCCAGCAGCTTTGGCGGTAATGAAAAACTGTTTTTT
CASSFGGNEKLFF
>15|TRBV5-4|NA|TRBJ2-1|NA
TGTGCCAGCAGCTTTGGCGGGCAAGGGAACAATGAGCAGTTCTTC
CASSFGGQGNNEQFF
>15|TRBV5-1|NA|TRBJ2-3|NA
TGCGCCAGCAGCTTGGGTTCGTATAGCACAGATACGCAGTATTTT
CASSLGSYSTDTQYF
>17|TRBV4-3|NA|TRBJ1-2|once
TGCGCCAGCAGCCAAGGAGACGCCGGGATTAAACTTGGGGGCTACACCTTC
CASSQGDAGIKLGGYTF
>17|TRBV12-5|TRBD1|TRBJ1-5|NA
TGTGCTAGTGGTTTGGGGCCAGTAGGGACAGGCAATCAGCCCCAGCATTTT
CASGLGPVGTGNQPQHF
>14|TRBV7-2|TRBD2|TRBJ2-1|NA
TGTGCCAGCAAGGCGGGGGGCAATATCAATGAGCAGTTCTTC
CASKAGGNINEQFF
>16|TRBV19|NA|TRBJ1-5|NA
TGTGCCAGTAGTCTTACGAGTTCCTATAGCAATCAGCCCCAGCATTTT
CASSLTSSYSNQPQHF
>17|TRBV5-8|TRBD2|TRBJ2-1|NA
TGTGCCAGCAGCTTAGAGTACGGGACTAGCGGGAGCAATGAGCAGTTCTTC
CASSLEYGTSGSNEQFF
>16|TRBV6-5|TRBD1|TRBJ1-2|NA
TGTGCCAGCAGTTATGGAAACAGGGGGCAGTCGCGGGGCTACACCTTC
CASSYGNRGQSRGYTF
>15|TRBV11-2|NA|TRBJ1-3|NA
TGTGCCAGCAGCTTAACCCGGTCCTCTGGAAACACCATATATTTT
CASSLTRSSGNTIYF